This TCR beta chain was found in a study of patients and donors after allogeneic stem cell transplantation. MiXCR, run by TCRdb on the RT-PCR reads, gives a single entry per CDR3 protein. The table records some 960,000 distinct CDR3 sequences, roughly 18% of them present only once. A few counts support this clonotype. Germline loops: CDR1 MNHEY, CDR2 SVGAGI. CDR3 length equals 13 residues. V dropped 0 bases and J dropped 8; count of bases not matched to a gene: 3. This sequence joins TRBV6-5 and TRBJ1-1, with 7 nucleotides matching TRBD1. The sequence was obtained from a human donor who was either an allogeneic HSCT recipient or a stem cell or donor lymphocyte infusion donor (not recorded which). It is not recorded whose cells these are; they may come from a transplant donor. Sequencing was done on a sample of blood, either unsorted or a sorted T cell fraction (not recorded which). The CDR3 reads CASSYSDRAEAFF. In nucleotides, the CDR3 is TGTGCCAGCAGTTACTCCGACAGGGCCGAAGCTTTCTTT.